These T cell receptor beta chains were read from a single sample in a study of T cell changes during pregnancy in multiple sclerosis. The protocol was immunoSEQ multiplex PCR, while the TCRdb copy is restricted to in-frame clones and leaves out a portion. The sample includes about 75,000 clones, 94% of them seen just once. The specimen comprised CD4+ T cells from peripheral blood mononuclear cells, sampled after pregnancy. The receptor source for this set is a female donor with multiple sclerosis, enrolled in a pregnancy study. Each CDR3 is given with its conserved first and last residue. Fields, in order: CDR3 length, D gene, J gene, V gene, CDR3 protein, CDR3 DNA. D genes are given only for firm matches.

>17|TRBD1|TRBJ1-2|TRBV28
CASSYPDRVDPNYGYTF
TGTGCCAGCAGTTACCCAGACAGGGTGGATCCTAACTATGGCTACACCTTC
>15|NA|TRBJ2-5|TRBV2
CASSVDWGRRETQYF
TGTGCCAGCAGTGTGGATTGGGGGCGGCGGGAGACCCAGTACTTC
>14|NA|TRBJ2-5|TRBV11-2
CASSLLREPETQYF
TGTGCCAGCAGCTTGCTGAGGGAACCAGAGACCCAGTACTTC
>12|NA|TRBJ2-3|TRBV14
CASSQSGDTQYF
TGTGCCAGCAGCCAGAGTGGAGATACGCAGTATTTT
>16|NA|TRBJ2-2|TRBV5-1
CASSRESRPHTGELFF
TGCGCCAGCAGCCGAGAGTCGAGGCCCCACACCGGGGAGCTGTTTTTT
>14|TRBD1|TRBJ1-1|TRBV18
CASSPNTGGTEAFF
TGTGCCAGCTCACCTAATACAGGGGGGACTGAAGCTTTCTTT
>15|TRBD1|TRBJ1-1|TRBV19
CASSPWTGKNTEAFF
TGTGCCAGTAGTCCGTGGACAGGGAAGAACACTGAAGCTTTCTTT
>13|NA|TRBJ2-5|TRBV30
CAWSPGVKETQYF
TGTGCCTGGAGTCCAGGGGTTAAAGAGACCCAGTACTTC
>15|NA|TRBJ2-1|TRBV18
CASSPRQTHYNEQFF
TGTGCCAGCTCACCACGACAGACGCACTACAATGAGCAGTTCTTC
>16|TRBD2|TRBJ2-1|TRBV5-6
CASSGPLAGAYNEQFF
TGTGCCAGCAGCGGACCTCTAGCGGGAGCTTACAATGAGCAGTTCTTC
>15|TRBD1|TRBJ1-2|TRBV5-4
CASSQPGQGNYGYTF
TGTGCCAGCAGCCAACCGGGACAGGGGAACTATGGCTACACCTTC
>14|TRBD2|TRBJ2-7|TRBV9
CASSVGGLAYEQYF
TGTGCCAGCAGCGTAGGTGGACTAGCGTACGAGCAGTACTTC
>17|TRBD1|TRBJ2-7|TRBV13
CASSNNKQGKGVYEQYF
TGTGCCAGCAGCAACAACAAACAGGGGAAAGGAGTCTACGAGCAGTACTTC